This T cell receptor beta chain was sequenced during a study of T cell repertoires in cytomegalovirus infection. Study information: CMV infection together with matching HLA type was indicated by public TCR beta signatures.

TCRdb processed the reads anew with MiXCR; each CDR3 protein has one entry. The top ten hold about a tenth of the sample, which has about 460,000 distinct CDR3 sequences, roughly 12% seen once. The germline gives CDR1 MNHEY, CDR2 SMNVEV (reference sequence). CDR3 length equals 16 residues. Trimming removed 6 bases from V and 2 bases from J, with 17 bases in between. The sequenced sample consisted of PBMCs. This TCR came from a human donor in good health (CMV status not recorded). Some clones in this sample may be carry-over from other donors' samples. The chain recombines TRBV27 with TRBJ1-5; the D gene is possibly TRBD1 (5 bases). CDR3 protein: CASSPRQLGGNQPQHF. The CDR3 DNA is TGTGCCAGCAGCCCTCGACAGTTGGGCGGCAATCAGCCCCAGCATTTT.